This T cell receptor (beta chain) came from a study of cytomegalovirus exposure and HLA in healthy donors. 60 Vbeta and 13 Jbeta primers were used in PCR. Produced via immunoSEQ multiplex PCR; TCRdb's table is partial and in-frame only. This table has approximately 190,000 clones, more than 75% appearing once. The sequence derives from a woman aged 18-29 years in good health and CMV-seronegative. Sequenced sample: PBMCs.

CDR3 sequence reads: CASSQKQGGGYGYTF. CDR3 in DNA: TGTGCCAGCAGCCAAAAGCAGGGCGGCGGATATGGCTACACCTTC. The chain joins TRBV14 to TRBJ1-2; a possible D gene is TRBD1 (5 bases). V was clipped by 2 bases and J by 5 bases, with 15 bases between them. Germline assignment: CDR1 SGHDN and CDR2 FVKESK. This CDR3 has 15 residues.